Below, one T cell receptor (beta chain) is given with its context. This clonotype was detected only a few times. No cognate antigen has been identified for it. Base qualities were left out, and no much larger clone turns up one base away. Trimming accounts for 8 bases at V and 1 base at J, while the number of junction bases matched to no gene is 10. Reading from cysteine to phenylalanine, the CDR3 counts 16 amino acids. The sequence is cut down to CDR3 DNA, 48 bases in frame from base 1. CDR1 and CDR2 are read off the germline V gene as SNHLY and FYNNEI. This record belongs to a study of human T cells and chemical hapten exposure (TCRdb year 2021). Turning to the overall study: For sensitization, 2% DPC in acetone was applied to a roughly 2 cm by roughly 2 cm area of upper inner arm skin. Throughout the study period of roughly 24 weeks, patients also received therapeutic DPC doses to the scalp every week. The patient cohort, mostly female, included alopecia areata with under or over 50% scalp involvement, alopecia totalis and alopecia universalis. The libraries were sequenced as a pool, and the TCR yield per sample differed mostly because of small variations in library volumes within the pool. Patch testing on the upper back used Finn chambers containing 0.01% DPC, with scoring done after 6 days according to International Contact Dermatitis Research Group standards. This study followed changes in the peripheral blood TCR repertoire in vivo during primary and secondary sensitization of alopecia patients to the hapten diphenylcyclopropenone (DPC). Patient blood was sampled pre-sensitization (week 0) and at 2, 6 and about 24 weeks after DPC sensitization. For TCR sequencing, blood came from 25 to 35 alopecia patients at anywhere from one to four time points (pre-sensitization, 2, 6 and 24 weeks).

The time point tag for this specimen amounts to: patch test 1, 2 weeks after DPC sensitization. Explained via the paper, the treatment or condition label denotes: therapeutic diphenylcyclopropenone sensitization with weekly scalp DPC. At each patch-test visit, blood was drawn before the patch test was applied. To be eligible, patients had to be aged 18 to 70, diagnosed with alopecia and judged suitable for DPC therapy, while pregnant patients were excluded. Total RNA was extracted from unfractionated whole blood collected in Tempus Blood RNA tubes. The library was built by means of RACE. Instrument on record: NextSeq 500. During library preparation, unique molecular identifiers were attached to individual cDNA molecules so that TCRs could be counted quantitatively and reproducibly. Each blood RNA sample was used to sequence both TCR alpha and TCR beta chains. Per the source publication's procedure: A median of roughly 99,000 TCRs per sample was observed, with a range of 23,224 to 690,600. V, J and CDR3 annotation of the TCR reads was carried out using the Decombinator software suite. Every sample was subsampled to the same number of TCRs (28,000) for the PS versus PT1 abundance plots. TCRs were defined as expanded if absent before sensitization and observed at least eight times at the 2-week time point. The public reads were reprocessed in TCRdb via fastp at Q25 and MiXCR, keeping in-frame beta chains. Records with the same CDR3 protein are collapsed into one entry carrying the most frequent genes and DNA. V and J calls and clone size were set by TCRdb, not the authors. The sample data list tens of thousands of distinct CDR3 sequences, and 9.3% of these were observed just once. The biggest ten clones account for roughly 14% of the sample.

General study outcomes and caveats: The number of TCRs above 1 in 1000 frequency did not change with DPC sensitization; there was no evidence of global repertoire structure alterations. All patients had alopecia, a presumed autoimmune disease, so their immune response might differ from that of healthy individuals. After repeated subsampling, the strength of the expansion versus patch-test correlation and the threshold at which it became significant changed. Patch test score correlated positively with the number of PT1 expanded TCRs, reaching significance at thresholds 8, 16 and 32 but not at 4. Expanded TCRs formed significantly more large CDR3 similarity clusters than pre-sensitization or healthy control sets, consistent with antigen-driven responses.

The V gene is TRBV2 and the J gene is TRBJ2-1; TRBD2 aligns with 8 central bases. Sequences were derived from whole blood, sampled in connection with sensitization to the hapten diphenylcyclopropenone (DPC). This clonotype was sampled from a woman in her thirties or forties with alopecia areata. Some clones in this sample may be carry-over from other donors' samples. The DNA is TGTGCCAGCCACCCCGTAGCGGGGTTTTCCTACAATGAGCAGTTCTTC. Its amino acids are CASHPVAGFSYNEQFF. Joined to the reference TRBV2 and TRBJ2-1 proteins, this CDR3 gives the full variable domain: EPEVTQTPSHQVTQMGQEVILRCVPISNHLYFYWYRQILGQKVEFLVSFYNNEISEKSEIFDDQFSVERPDGSNFTLKIRSTKLEDSAMYFCASHPVAGFSYNEQFFGPGTRLTVL.